This T cell receptor beta chain was sequenced in a study of shared clonotypes between healthy human individuals. The assay ran at deep level. Authors' analysis steps: In the immunoSEQ data, sequences were junction-only and lacked quality scores, so filtering differed. Clones were sequenced by immunoSEQ multiplex PCR, and TCRdb holds only the in-frame ones, with some missing. The DNA was the basis for D and trimming; V, J and clone size are from that table. The sample records more than 450,000 clones, 79% being singletons. Donors had no recently reported acute infections or vaccinations and were HIV-negative. All the donors were Caucasian adults who lived in Nashville, Tennessee. The sequenced sample consisted of PBMCs. The clonotype comes from a woman in her thirties or forties in good health. Some clones in this sample may be carry-over from other donors' samples.

CDR3: CASSLQGTGANEKLFF. As DNA, the CDR3 is TGTGCCAGCAGCTTACAGGGAACAGGAGCTAATGAAAAACTGTTTTTT. The chain is built from TRBV7-2 and TRBJ1-4; tentatively, D is TRBD1 (5 bases). V was clipped by 2 bases and J by 3 bases, with 13 bases between them. The CDR3 runs to 16 residues. The germline CDR1 and CDR2 sequences are SGHTA and FQGNSA.